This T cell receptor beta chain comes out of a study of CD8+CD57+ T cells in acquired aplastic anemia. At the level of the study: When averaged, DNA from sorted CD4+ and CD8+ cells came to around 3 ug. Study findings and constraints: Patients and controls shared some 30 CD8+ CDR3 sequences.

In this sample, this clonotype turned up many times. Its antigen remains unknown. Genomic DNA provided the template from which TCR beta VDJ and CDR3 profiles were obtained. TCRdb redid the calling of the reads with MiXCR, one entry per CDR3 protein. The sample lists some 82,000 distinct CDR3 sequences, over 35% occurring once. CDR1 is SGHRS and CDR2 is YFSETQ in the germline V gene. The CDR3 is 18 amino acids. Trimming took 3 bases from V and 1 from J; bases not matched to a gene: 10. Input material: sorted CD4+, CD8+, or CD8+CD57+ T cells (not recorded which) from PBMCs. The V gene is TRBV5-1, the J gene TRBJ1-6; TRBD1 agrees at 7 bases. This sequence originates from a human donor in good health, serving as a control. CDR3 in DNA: TGCGCCAGCAGCTCGGACAGGCGTGTGGGGTCCTATAATTCACCCCTCCACTTT. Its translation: CASSSDRRVGSYNSPLHF. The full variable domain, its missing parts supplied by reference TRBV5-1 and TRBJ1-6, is KAGVTQTPRYLIKTRGQQVTLSCSPISGHRSVSWYQQTPGQGLQFLFEYFSETQRNKGNFPGRFSGRQFSNSRSEMNVSTLELGDSALYLCASSSDRRVGSYNSPLHFGNGTRLTVT.